These 23 T cell receptor beta chains originate from one sample sequenced in a study of CD8 T cells in acute hepatitis C reinfection. Described time point: naive CD8 control sorted from an acute-time-point sample. Method: immunoSEQ multiplex PCR; TCRdb's copy keeps in-frame clones and lacks some. Among approximately 39,000 clones listed, approximately 87% were seen once. Sequencing was performed on naive CD8+ T cells from PBMCs. Every receptor here comes from a man aged 25 to 40 with chronic hepatitis C.

The chain links TRBV15 to TRBJ1-2; D call uncertain. Trimming took 0 bases from V and 4 from J, leaving 12 bases between them. The CDR3 runs 15 residues. Germline CDR1 and CDR2: LNHNV and YYDKDF (reference sequence). The CDR3 sequence is CATSRELQDRYGYTF. CDR3 in DNA: TGTGCCACCAGCAGAGAGCTTCAGGACCGCTATGGCTACACCTTC.

This clone was counted a single time. The chain joins TRBV11-2 to TRBJ1-1; tentative D call: TRBD1 (6 bases). V was cut by 0 bases and J by 7 bases, with 12 bases left in between. The germline gives CDR1 SGHAT, CDR2 FQNNGV. CDR3 length: 14 amino acids. The CDR3 protein is CASSLDLGQLEAFF. CDR3 sequence (DNA): TGTGCCAGCAGCTTAGATTTAGGACAGCTTGAAGCTTTCTTT. Full variable domain (outside the CDR3, taken from reference TRBV11-2 and TRBJ1-1): EAGVAQSPRYKIIEKRQSVAFWCNPISGHATLYWYQQILGQGPKLLIQFQNNGVVDDSQLPKDRFSAERLKGVDSTLKIQPAKLEDSAVYLCASSLDLGQLEAFFGQGTRLTVV.

The chain links TRBV19 to TRBJ1-2; possibly TRBD1 for D (5 bases). Trimming removed 5 bases at V and 3 bases at J, with 10 bases between. The CDR3 spans 13 residues. Germline-derived CDR1 and CDR2 are LNHDA and SQIVND (reference sequence). CDR3 loop: CASSPTAHYGYTF. The CDR3 DNA reads TGTGCCAGTAGTCCGACAGCGCACTATGGCTACACCTTC.

The rearrangement joins TRBV14 to TRBJ2-1, with D tentatively TRBD2 (6 bases). Germline V gene sequence: CDR1 SGHDN, CDR2 FVKESK. The CDR3 spans 17 residues. Between the trimmed V and J ends, which lost 4 bases and 2 bases, there was a span of 18 bases. CDR3 nucleotide sequence: TGTGCCAGCAGCCGGAGGAGTGTGGGGGGTACCTACAATGAGCAGTTCTTC. This codes for CASSRRSVGGTYNEQFF.

The rearrangement uses TRBV7-2 and TRBJ2-3; D is uncertain. The germline V and J ends were trimmed by 3 bases and 6 bases, with 13 bases remaining between them. CDR1 is SGHTA, CDR2 FQGNSA, per germline. The CDR3 contains 14 residues. The CDR3 bases are TGTGCCAGCAGCTTTCCCTTCGCGGTGGATACGCAGTATTTT. It translates to CASSFPFAVDTQYF.

V is TRBV7-9 and J is TRBJ2-4; 9 positions agree with TRBD1. J lost 5 bases, V lost 4 bases, and 3 bases had no gene match. Germline lookup yields CDR1 SEHNR and CDR2 FQNEAQ (reference sequence). The CDR3 spans 14 residues. The chain's CDR3 is CASSSRQGENIQYF. CDR3 in DNA: TGTGCCAGCAGCTCCAGACAGGGGGAAAACATTCAGTACTTC.

The rearrangement uses TRBV5-8 and TRBJ2-7; 7 nucleotides match TRBD2. Germline trimming cut 2 bases from V and 0 bases from J; bases unmatched to any gene: 8. CDR1 is SGHTS, CDR2 YDEGEE, per germline. CDR3 length: 16 residues. The CDR3 sequence: CASSFGWEGSSYEQYF. CDR3 sequence (DNA): TGTGCCAGCAGCTTTGGGTGGGAGGGGAGCTCCTACGAGCAGTACTTC.

The chain links TRBV5-4 to TRBJ2-5, with 7 positions matching TRBD1. This CDR3 has 13 residues. Trimming at V came to 3 bases and at J to 4 bases, leaving 3 bases not matched to a gene. Germline assignment: CDR1 SGHNT and CDR2 YYREEE (reference sequence). Here the CDR3 reads CASSSRGRETQYF. CDR3 in DNA: TGTGCCAGCAGCTCGAGGGGGCGAGAGACCCAGTACTTC.

The J gene is TRBJ1-4, the V gene TRBV7-9, with 8 bases that match TRBD1. J gave up 8 bases and V 5 bases, and 10 bases lay outside the gene matches. CDR1 SEHNR and CDR2 FQNEAQ come from the germline V gene (reference sequence). The CDR3 is 15 residues long. CDR3 coding DNA: TGTGCCAGCAGCGGTCCAGGGGGCAGCGGGGAAAAACTGTTTTTT. Translating it yields CASSGPGGSGEKLFF.

In this sample, this clone turned up once. This chain connects TRBV7-6 to TRBJ2-2, with a possible D match to TRBD2 (6 bases). Germline V gene lookup returns CDR1 SGHVS and CDR2 FNYEAQ. The CDR3 contains 13 residues. Trimming shortened V by 5 bases and J by 5 bases, and 9 bases separated the two germline ends. CDR3 sequence reads: CASSRGWTGELFF. CDR3 DNA: TGTGCCAGCAGCCGGGGGTGGACCGGGGAGCTGTTTTTT. Looking up the rest from reference TRBV7-6 and TRBJ2-2 gives the full variable domain: GAGVSQSPRYKVTKRGQDVALRCDPISGHVSLYWYRQALGQGPEFLTYFNYEAQQDKSGLPNDRFSAERPEGSISTLTIQRTEQRDSAMYRCASSRGWTGELFFGEGSRLTVL.

The chain links TRBV5-6 to TRBJ2-5, with D perhaps TRBD1 (5 bases). Germline values: CDR1 SGHDT, CDR2 YYEEEE. The CDR3 runs 15 residues. Between the trimmed V and J ends, which lost 1 base and 4 bases, there was a span of 14 bases. The CDR3 DNA reads TGTGCCAGCAGCTTGCGGGCAGGGTTGGGAGAGACCCAGTACTTC. This codes for CASSLRAGLGETQYF.

This clone was observed once. The chain recombines TRBV27 with TRBJ1-2; no firm D call. The CDR3 is made up of 14 amino acids. Germline V lookup: CDR1 MNHEY, CDR2 SMNVEV (reference sequence). V lost 4 bases and J 3 bases, leaving 12 bases between the germline ends. Here the CDR3 reads CASSYPLSDYGYTF. The CDR3 bases are TGTGCCAGCAGTTATCCCCTCAGTGACTATGGCTACACCTTC.

The V and J genes are TRBV13 and TRBJ1-3, with TRBD1 identical over 10 bases. The CDR3 runs to 16 residues. Germline V lookup: CDR1 PRHDT, CDR2 FYEKMQ (reference sequence). V lost 5 bases, J lost 3 bases, and 7 bases stayed unmatched. CDR3 sequence: CASSLRTGGFGNTIYF. The CDR3 DNA sequence: TGTGCCAGCAGCCTACGGACAGGGGGTTTTGGAAACACCATATATTTT.

The V and J genes are TRBV6-5 and TRBJ1-1; weak D call: TRBD1 (5 bases). This CDR3 region has 10 residues. Germline CDR1 is MNHEY and CDR2 is SVGAGI. Trimming pared 10 bases from V and 6 bases from J, leaving 9 bases between. The CDR3 sequence is CAIRQPEAFF. As DNA, the CDR3 is TGTGCCATAAGACAGCCTGAAGCTTTCTTT.

The gene calls are TRBV7-9 and TRBJ2-1, with 12 positions matching TRBD2. The germline V gene has CDR1 SEHNR and CDR2 FQNEAQ (reference sequence). The trim removed 5 bases at V and 8 bases at J, leaving 7 bases unmatched. The CDR3 spans 15 residues. The CDR3: CASSLTSGRNDEQFF. DNA of the CDR3: TGTGCCAGCAGCCTTACTAGCGGGAGGAACGATGAGCAGTTCTTC.

This sequence joins TRBV6-5 and TRBJ1-2; 7 nucleotides agree with TRBD1. V lost 0 bases to trimming and J lost 2 bases; unmatched junction nucleotides: 0. The CDR3 spans 14 residues. Germline assignment: CDR1 MNHEY and CDR2 SVGAGI. CDR3: CASSYSTGNYGYTF. In DNA, the CDR3 is TGTGCCAGCAGTTACTCGACAGGGAACTATGGCTACACCTTC.

The genes are TRBV19 and TRBJ1-5; D unresolved. V was cut by 4 bases and J by 5 bases, with 9 bases left in between. Germline V gene data show CDR1 as LNHDA and CDR2 as SQIVND (reference sequence). The CDR3 has 13 amino acids. The CDR3 here is CASSNRGYQPQHF. The CDR3 bases are TGTGCCAGTAGTAACCGGGGATATCAGCCCCAGCATTTT.

This chain links TRBV7-9 with TRBJ2-2; 13 bases map to TRBD2. V lost 3 bases and J lost 2; bases outside the gene matches: 9. Germline lookup yields CDR1 SEHNR and CDR2 FQNEAQ (reference sequence). The CDR3 length is 19 residues. In DNA form, the CDR3 reads TGTGCCAGCAGCTTTGCCCCGACTAGCGGGAGGCCCAACACCGGGGAGCTGTTTTTT. This encodes CASSFAPTSGRPNTGELFF.

The chain is built from TRBV13 and TRBJ1-2; possible D gene TRBD1, 5 bases. In germline, CDR1 is PRHDT, CDR2 FYEKMQ (reference sequence). V lost 5 bases, J lost 4 bases, and 14 bases lay in between. This CDR3 has 14 amino acids. CDR3 region: CASSPGRAAYGYTF. As DNA, the CDR3 is TGTGCCAGCAGCCCCGGCAGGGCGGCCTATGGCTACACCTTC. The complete variable domain, with remaining parts taken from reference TRBV13 and TRBJ1-2, reads AAGVIQSPRHLIKEKRETATLKCYPIPRHDTVYWYQQGPGQDPQFLISFYEKMQSDKGSIPDRFSAQQFSDYHSELNMSSLELGDSALYFCASSPGRAAYGYTFGSGTRLTVV.

The CDR3 DNA follows: TGTGCCAGCAGTTTACGGGAGAACCCCTACGAGCAGTACTTC. It specifies CASSLRENPYEQYF. The chain joins TRBV27 to TRBJ2-7; weak D call: TRBD2 (6 bases). The CDR3 extends over 14 amino acids. Germline loops: CDR1 MNHEY, CDR2 SMNVEV (reference sequence). V lost 2 bases and J 2 bases, leaving 10 bases between the germline ends.

This sequence joins TRBV4-3 and TRBJ2-7; 8 nucleotides agree with TRBD2. Germline V gene data show CDR1 as LGHNA and CDR2 as YSLEER. This CDR3 has 16 amino acids. V lost 3 bases to trimming and J lost 2 bases; unmatched junction nucleotides: 9. In nucleotides, the CDR3 is TGCGCCAGCAGCCAGGGCCCTAGCGGGCTAACCTACGAGCAGTACTTC. Translation: CASSQGPSGLTYEQYF.

The chain joins TRBV29-1 to TRBJ2-6; D remains ambiguous. V was clipped by 6 bases and J by 0 bases, with 9 bases between them. The CDR3 runs to 14 residues. CDR1 SQVTM and CDR2 ANQGSEA come from the germline V gene. DNA of the CDR3: TGCAGCGTCACCCGCCTCTCTGGGGCCAACGTCCTGACTTTC. It yields the protein CSVTRLSGANVLTF. The whole variable domain, filled in from reference TRBV29-1 and TRBJ2-6, reads SAVISQKPSRDICQRGTSLTIQCQVDSQVTMMFWYRQQPGQSLTLIATANQGSEATYESGFVIDKFPISRPNLTFSTLTVSNMSPEDSSIYLCSVTRLSGANVLTFGAGSRLTVL.

The genes are TRBV11-2 and TRBJ2-7, with a possible D match to TRBD1 (6 bases). Per germline, CDR1 SGHAT and CDR2 FQNNGV. CDR3 length: 15 residues. Trimming removed 5 bases from V and 1 base from J, with 15 bases in between. The CDR3 DNA reads TGTGCCAGCAGCAAACGGGACATCCTTTCCTACGAGCAGTACTTC. It translates to CASSKRDILSYEQYF. Full variable domain (remainder filled in from reference TRBV11-2 and TRBJ2-7): EAGVAQSPRYKIIEKRQSVAFWCNPISGHATLYWYQQILGQGPKLLIQFQNNGVVDDSQLPKDRFSAERLKGVDSTLKIQPAKLEDSAVYLCASSKRDILSYEQYFGPGTRLTVT.